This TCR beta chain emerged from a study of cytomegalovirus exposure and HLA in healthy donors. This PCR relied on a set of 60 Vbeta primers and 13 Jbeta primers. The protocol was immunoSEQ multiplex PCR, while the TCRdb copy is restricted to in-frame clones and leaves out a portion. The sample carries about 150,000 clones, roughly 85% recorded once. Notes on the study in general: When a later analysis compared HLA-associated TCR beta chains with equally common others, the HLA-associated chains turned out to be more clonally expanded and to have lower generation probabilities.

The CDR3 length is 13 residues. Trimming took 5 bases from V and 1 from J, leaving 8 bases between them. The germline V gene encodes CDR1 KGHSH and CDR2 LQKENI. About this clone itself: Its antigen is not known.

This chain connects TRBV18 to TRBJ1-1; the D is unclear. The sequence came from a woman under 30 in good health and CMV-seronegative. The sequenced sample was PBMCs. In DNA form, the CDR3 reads TGTGCCAGCTCAAACCTAAAGAACACTGAAGCTTTCTTT. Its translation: CASSNLKNTEAFF.